This T cell receptor beta chain appears in the sequencing data of a study of cytomegalovirus exposure and HLA in healthy donors. V dropped 3 bases and J dropped 0; count of bases not matched to a gene: 5. Germline CDR1 and CDR2: LNHDA and SQIVND (reference sequence). The CDR3 extends over 16 amino acids. Regarding the study as a whole: Many donors carried some public TCRs, although rarity characterized most TCR sequences.

Only one count was recorded for this clone. Its antigen is unknown. In the PCR, 60 Vbeta and 13 Jbeta primers were used. TCRdb keeps only in-frame clones here, not all; method: immunoSEQ multiplex PCR. The sample lists roughly 240,000 clones; around 84% were seen once. Input material: PBMCs. The gene calls are TRBV19 and TRBJ2-3; 8 bases are shared with TRBD2. The sequence was collected from a girl under 10 years old in good health and CMV-seronegative. The CDR3 nucleotides read TGTGCCAGTAGTATGGCCGGGGGGGCTAGCACAGATACGCAGTATTTT. It specifies CASSMAGGASTDTQYF.